A few counts support the clone carrying this TCR beta chain. Sequencing was performed with immunoSEQ multiplex PCR; in TCRdb, only in-frame clones are kept and a portion is missing. Found here are roughly 200,000 clones, approximately 87% of them singletons; the top ten hold 2.5% to 3.5%. The source of the sample is a study of blood T cell repertoires in COVID-19. Study details: Cohort 3 recovered donors had two negative PCRs, clearance, or symptom resolution. T cells, B-cell-depleted T cells, or PBMCs supplied cDNA or gDNA.

This TCR was recovered from a woman aged 45-60 years in a cohort exposed to, infected with or recovered from COVID-19 (not recorded which). Sequences were obtained from PBMCs or T cells enriched from blood (not recorded which).

This chain's CDR3 is CASSTRTGGSYEQYF. The DNA for the CDR3 is TGTGCCAGCAGCACCAGGACAGGGGGTTCCTACGAGCAGTACTTC. This rearrangement joins TRBV5-4 to TRBJ2-7; TRBD1 matches 10 bases. Germline V CDR1 and CDR2: SGHNT, YYREEE (reference sequence). The CDR3 sequence is 15 residues long. V was clipped by 4 bases and J by 1 base; unmatched bases: 5.